This T cell receptor (beta chain) was retrieved from a study of blood T cell repertoires in COVID-19. Study summary: T cells, B-cell-depleted T cells, or PBMCs supplied cDNA or gDNA.

This CDR3 spans 14 amino acids. The germline V gene encodes CDR1 SEHNR and CDR2 FQNEAQ (reference sequence). V gave up 4 bases and J gave up 5 bases; unmatched junction bases: 8. Clones were sequenced by immunoSEQ multiplex PCR, and TCRdb holds only the in-frame ones, with some missing. The sample holds under 300,000 clones, roughly three quarters seen once. Sequences were obtained from peripheral blood. The V call is TRBV7-9, the J call TRBJ2-7, with 7 bases aligning to TRBD1. This clonotype originated in a woman between 40 and 50 years old with active or convalescent COVID-19. CDR3 nucleotides: TGTGCCAGCAGCTGGACAGGAGACGGGGACGAGCAGTACTTC. Its protein product is CASSWTGDGDEQYF.